Below, one TCR beta chain is given with its context. The sample originates from a study of blood T cell repertoires in COVID-19. At the level of the study: COVID-19 samples collected from the United States, Italy and Spain covered acute and convalescent phases. The analysed material was cDNA or gDNA that came from T cells, B-cell-depleted T cells, or PBMCs.

Losses at the gene ends were 4 bases for V and 1 base for J; bases not matched to a gene: 3. The CDR3 is made up of 14 amino acids. Per germline, CDR1 SGHRS and CDR2 YFSETQ. As originally analysed: Estimation of nucleated cell counts relied on the amplification of reference gene primers. Repertoires were generated with immunoSEQ multiplex PCR, while TCRdb's copy carries only in-frame clones and drops some. That table is the source of V, J and clone size, and D and trimming were worked out from the DNA. The sample lists more than 110,000 clones, approximately 80% seen once, with about 5.8% in the top ten.

The receptor's source is a human donor in a cohort sampled during active COVID-19. The sequenced material came from peripheral blood. The chain has TRBV5-1 and TRBJ2-7, with 9 bases that match TRBD2. In nucleotides, the CDR3 is TGCGCCAGCAGCCGGACTAGCGCATCCTACGAGCAGTACTTC. Protein: CASSRTSASYEQYF.